This T cell receptor beta chain originates from a study of cytomegalovirus exposure and HLA in healthy donors. Study-level results: A later analysis linked about 17,000 TCR beta sequences to HLA alleles at 0.05 false discovery rate. Roughly even sequencing depth across donors was the assumption behind the presence/absence analyses. An apparent linkage of common viral pathogens to several of the most significant clusters emerged in a later analysis.

Primers for the PCR totalled 60 Vbeta and 13 Jbeta. TCRdb's copy holds only in-frame clones and misses some; the assay was immunoSEQ multiplex PCR. The sample shows approximately 73,000 clones, approximately 57% of them seen only once. Points on this clone: The antigen remains unidentified.

The sample comprised PBMCs. The TCR was taken from a man aged 30 to 45 in good health and CMV-seropositive.

CDR3 DNA: TGTGCCAGCAGCTTACGACTTAGCTCCTACAATGAGCAGTTCTTC. It encodes CASSLRLSSYNEQFF. This chain links TRBV5-6 with TRBJ2-1; no definite D call. This CDR3 is 15 amino acids long. Per the germline V gene, CDR1 is SGHDT and CDR2 is YYEEEE. V was shortened by 2 bases and J by 0 bases, with 9 bases between the two germline ends.